These 15 T cell receptor beta chains came from one sample sequenced in a study of T cell repertoires in cytomegalovirus infection. TCRdb re-called the reads with MiXCR, one entry per CDR3 protein. The table records about 140,000 distinct CDR3 sequences, under 8.5% of them present only once. The source material was PBMCs. The source of these receptors is a human donor in good health (CMV status not recorded). Some clones in this sample may be carry-over from other donors' samples.

The J gene is TRBJ2-3, the V gene TRBV11-2; 7 bases are shared with TRBD2. Germline loops: CDR1 SGHAT, CDR2 FQNNGV. V was pared by 5 bases and J by 0 bases, with 8 bases of the junction left unmatched. This CDR3 has 16 amino acids. CDR3 DNA sequence: TGTGCCAGCAGCCCCATGACTAGCCTAAGCACAGATACGCAGTATTTT. It is translated as CASSPMTSLSTDTQYF.

This clonotype was observed at least ten times. The chain has TRBV7-6 and TRBJ2-3, with TRBD1 matching 8 bases. V lost 1 base to trimming and J lost 0 bases; unmatched junction nucleotides: 9. The CDR3 is 18 amino acids. Germline lookup yields CDR1 SGHVS and CDR2 FNYEAQ. This CDR3 reads CASSLGDRSHSSTDTQYF. The CDR3 DNA is TGTGCCAGCAGCTTAGGGGACAGGAGTCATTCTAGCACAGATACGCAGTATTTT.

At least ten counts were recorded for this clonotype. CDR3 sequence: CASSFNMNTEAFF. The DNA for the CDR3 is TGTGCCAGCAGCTTTAACATGAACACTGAAGCTTTCTTT. V is TRBV7-8 and J is TRBJ1-1, with no clear D. Deletions cut 3 bases from V and 0 bases from J, with 5 bases between. The CDR3 runs to 13 residues. Per the germline V gene, CDR1 is SGHVS and CDR2 is FQNEAQ.

In its sample, this clonotype was seen many times. The chain recombines TRBV7-2 with TRBJ1-1; D is undetermined. The CDR3 length is 14 residues. Trimming stripped 3 bases from V and 0 bases from J, with 8 bases between. CDR1 SGHTA and CDR2 FQGNSA come from the germline V gene. The CDR3 region has the DNA TGTGCCAGCAGCTTCCGGCAGCTGAACACTGAAGCTTTCTTT. As protein: CASSFRQLNTEAFF.

The V call is TRBV6-2 or TRBV6-3, the J call TRBJ1-2; no reliable D call. V lost 6 bases and J lost 1, with 18 bases in between. CDR3 size: 16 residues. The V gene's germline CDR1 is MNHEY and CDR2 SVGEGT. CDR3 sequence: CASSPPNYGRNYGYTF. The CDR3 region has the DNA TGTGCCAGCAGCCCCCCTAATTATGGACGTAACTATGGCTACACCTTC.

This clonotype was picked up many times. V and J are TRBV28 and TRBJ1-6; D is perhaps TRBD1 (5 bases). CDR1 is MDHEN, CDR2 SYDVKM, per germline. V lost 5 bases and J lost 9, with 11 bases in between. The CDR3 length is 13 residues. This CDR3 is CASSGTIFSPLHF. Written as DNA, the CDR3 is TGTGCCAGCAGTGGGACTATCTTTTCACCCCTCCACTTT.

This clonotype turned up a few times. V and J are TRBV5-1 and TRBJ2-5; TRBD1 matches at 10 bases. In germline, CDR1 is SGHRS, CDR2 YFSETQ. The length of the CDR3 is 17 residues. The junction had 15 bases not matched to a gene; V was cut back by 5 bases and J by 5 bases. CDR3 sequence: CASRLRPGTGDGETQYF. In nucleotides, the CDR3 is TGCGCCAGCAGGCTCCGGCCAGGGACAGGGGATGGGGAGACCCAGTACTTC.

This clonotype was detected ten times or more. The chain is built from TRBV7-6 and TRBJ2-7; TRBD1 agrees at 7 bases. CDR3 length: 14 amino acids. V shed 0 bases, J shed 3 bases, and the junction held 2 bases outside the gene matches. The germline gives CDR1 SGHVS, CDR2 FNYEAQ. The CDR3 region is CASSLARQGYEQYF. DNA of the CDR3: TGTGCCAGCAGCTTAGCCAGACAGGGCTACGAGCAGTACTTC.

In this sample, this clonotype turned up many times. CDR3 sequence (DNA): TGTGCCAGCAGCTTGCCAGGCCGGGAATATGGCTACACCTTC. Translation: CASSLPGREYGYTF. This chain links TRBV7-2 with TRBJ1-2; unclear D gene. Trimming pared 3 bases from V and 5 bases from J, leaving 13 bases between. The germline V gene has CDR1 SGHTA and CDR2 FQGNSA. This CDR3 is built from 14 residues.

The table lists this clonotype with a few counts. Here the CDR3 reads CASSESPLGAEQFF. CDR3 DNA sequence: TGCGCCAGCAGTGAGTCGCCCCTAGGGGCTGAGCAGTTCTTC. V gene TRBV10-2 combines with J gene TRBJ2-1; the D gene is possibly TRBD1 (5 bases). Per germline, CDR1 WSHSY and CDR2 SAAADI. V lost 0 bases and J 9 bases, leaving 12 bases between the germline ends. This CDR3 has 14 residues.

CDR3 nucleotide sequence: TGCAGTGCTAGTTCCGGACAGGGGGCTCCTGGCTACACCTTC. Translated, it gives CSASSGQGAPGYTF. The J gene is TRBJ1-2, the V gene TRBV20-1; 11 nucleotides align to TRBD1. The V and J ends lost 3 bases and 7 bases, in that order; junction bases with no gene match: 7. This CDR3 region has 14 residues. Germline V lookup: CDR1 DFQATT, CDR2 SNEGSKA (reference sequence).

The table lists this clonotype with many counts. This rearrangement joins TRBV11-2 to TRBJ1-1, with D uncertain. The CDR3 extends over 13 amino acids. Trimming shortened V by 8 bases and J by 0 bases, and 10 bases separated the two germline ends. Germline V lookup: CDR1 SGHAT, CDR2 FQNNGV. CDR3 nucleotides: TGTGCCAGCGAACGGGAGGTGAACACTGAAGCTTTCTTT. Translating gives CASEREVNTEAFF.

In its sample, this clonotype was seen many times. The genes are TRBV7-2 and TRBJ2-1, with D uncertain. The CDR3 consists of 12 residues. Germline CDR1 reads SGHTA; CDR2 reads FQGNSA. Trimming took off 7 bases at V and 12 bases at J, with 16 bases between the two ends. The CDR3 bases are TGTGCCAGCACCCCGGGTGGGTCCGCGCAGTTCTTC. Protein sequence: CASTPGGSAQFF.

This clonotype was seen repeatedly, ten times or more. The rearrangement joins TRBV5-1 to TRBJ2-2; D possibly corresponds to TRBD2 (5 bases). CDR1 is SGHRS, CDR2 YFSETQ, per germline. V dropped 9 bases and J dropped 6 bases, with 33 bases sitting between them. CDR3 length: 19 residues. In nucleotides, the CDR3 is TGCGCCACCAGAAAACTCCTCCCGGGAACACTAATGGACTCCGGGGAGCTGTTTTTT. As protein: CATRKLLPGTLMDSGELFF.

The CDR3 here is CSASTVSGNTIYF. CDR3 in DNA: TGCAGCGCTTCCACGGTTTCTGGAAACACCATATATTTT. The chain has TRBV29-1 and TRBJ1-3; D gene uncertain. The length of the CDR3 is 13 residues. Germline V gene lookup returns CDR1 SQVTM and CDR2 ANQGSEA. V was pared by 7 bases and J by 1 base, with 11 bases between.